Below, 22 T cell receptor beta chains from the same sample are listed, as sequenced in a study of blood T cell repertoires in COVID-19. TCRdb's table, derived via immunoSEQ multiplex PCR, lists solely in-frame clones and lacks some. The data contain fewer than 200,000 clones, 80% to 90% of them singletons. The sample taken for sequencing was peripheral blood. These receptors were taken from a young man who had recovered from COVID-19.

This chain uses TRBV6-2 or TRBV6-3 with TRBJ2-3; D is possibly TRBD1 (6 bases). The V gene lost 3 bases and the J gene lost 2 bases, with 9 bases spanning the gap. CDR1 MNHEY and CDR2 SVGEGT come from the germline V gene. The CDR3 spans 14 residues. The CDR3 loop reads CASSYRDITDTQYF. In nucleotides, the CDR3 is TGTGCCAGCAGTTATCGGGACATCACAGATACGCAGTATTTT.

CDR3 loop: CASSERGQGHEQYF. The CDR3, as DNA: TGCGCCAGCAGTGAGAGGGGACAGGGCCACGAGCAGTACTTC. This chain uses TRBV10-1 with TRBJ2-7; 9 nucleotides line up with TRBD1. V lost 2 bases, J lost 5 bases, and 4 bases stayed unmatched. The CDR3 sequence is 14 residues long. Germline V CDR1 and CDR2: WNHNN, SYGVQD (reference sequence).

V usage is TRBV5-1 and J usage is TRBJ2-7; TRBD2 agrees at 13 bases. This CDR3 has 20 amino acids. The germline V gene has CDR1 SGHRS and CDR2 YFSETQ. Trimming removed 4 bases from V and 0 bases from J; junction bases left unmatched: 16. CDR3 loop: CASSLLGLGGLAGDSYEQYF. As DNA, the CDR3 is TGCGCCAGCAGCCTACTGGGGCTAGGAGGACTAGCGGGGGACTCCTACGAGCAGTACTTC.

The gene calls are TRBV7-2 and TRBJ2-7; 12 bases match TRBD2. CDR1 SGHTA and CDR2 FQGNSA come from the germline V gene. V trimming: 1 base; J trimming: 0 bases; junction bases outside the gene matches: 7. This CDR3 contains 18 residues. The CDR3 nucleotides read TGTGCCAGCAGCTTAGTTCCTAGCGGGAGGGGGAGCTCCTACGAGCAGTACTTC. It translates to CASSLVPSGRGSSYEQYF.

The V call is TRBV7-2, the J call TRBJ2-1; no firm D call. CDR3 size: 13 residues. Germline values: CDR1 SGHTA, CDR2 FQGNSA. Trimming shortened V by 2 bases and J by 7 bases, and 9 bases separated the two germline ends. The CDR3 DNA follows: TGTGCCAGCAGCTTAAACTATCAGAATGAGCAGTTCTTC. It translates to CASSLNYQNEQFF.

The chain has TRBV21-1 and TRBJ2-7; TRBD2 was called by the table and not checked on the DNA. TRBV21-1 is classified as a pseudogene. This CDR3 region has 17 residues. The DNA of the CDR3 is TGTGCCAGCAGCAAGGACCTTCTGACTAGTATCGCGAGAGGGACGTACTTC. Its translation is CASSKDLLTSIARGTYF.

This sequence joins TRBV6-5 and TRBJ2-1; D possibly corresponds to TRBD2 (6 bases). This CDR3 is built from 15 residues. V lost 0 bases and J lost 7, with 13 bases in between. Germline V CDR1 and CDR2: MNHEY, SVGAGI. Here the CDR3 reads CASSYSAGSGNEQFF. CDR3 sequence (DNA): TGTGCCAGCAGTTACTCGGCGGGATCGGGGAATGAGCAGTTCTTC.

This chain connects TRBV7-2 to TRBJ2-5; D gene ambiguous. Germline CDR1 SGHTA, CDR2 FQGNSA. This CDR3 is built from 15 residues. Trimming removed 2 bases from V and 5 bases from J, with 15 bases in between. The CDR3 protein is CASSLLPGAPETQYF. CDR3 in DNA: TGTGCCAGCAGCTTACTCCCAGGCGCCCCGGAGACCCAGTACTTC.

This clone was seen just once. CDR3 coding DNA: TGTGCCAGCAGTTACGTGAGCGACACTGAAGCTTTCTTT. As protein: CASSYVSDTEAFF. This chain joins TRBV6-6 and TRBJ1-1; D gene unclear. Trimming left V 2 bases short and J 3 bases short, with 7 bases between. Germline CDR1 MNHNY, CDR2 SVGAGI (reference sequence). CDR3 length equals 13 residues.

The chain carries TRBV14 and TRBJ2-1; unclear D gene. The CDR3 contains 16 residues. CDR1 and CDR2 from the germline V gene are SGHDN and FVKESK. With 4 bases removed from V and 0 bases from J, the gap between germline ends came to 13 bases. The chain's CDR3 is CASSPLLGGSYNEQFF. CDR3 nucleotide sequence: TGTGCCAGCAGCCCCCTTCTAGGTGGCTCCTACAATGAGCAGTTCTTC.

This rearrangement joins TRBV20-1 to TRBJ2-5, with D uncertain. The CDR3 extends over 13 amino acids. With 3 bases removed from V and 4 bases from J, the gap between germline ends came to 12 bases. Germline CDR1 is DFQATT and CDR2 is SNEGSKA (reference sequence). The CDR3 sequence is CSASQRGGETQYF. DNA for the CDR3: TGCAGTGCTAGTCAGCGTGGTGGAGAGACCCAGTACTTC.

The chain has TRBV19 and TRBJ1-5, with unresolved D. Germline assignment: CDR1 LNHDA and CDR2 SQIVND (reference sequence). V lost 5 bases and J 1 base, leaving 9 bases between the germline ends. The CDR3 contains 14 residues. DNA for the CDR3: TGTGCCAGTAGTTTCCCTGTGAGCAATCAGCCCCAGCATTTT. Translated: CASSFPVSNQPQHF.

The rearrangement links TRBV11-2 to TRBJ2-6, with D possibly TRBD2 on 6 matching bases. CDR3 length: 16 residues. Germline CDR1 and CDR2: SGHAT and FQNNGV. V lost 3 bases and J 4 bases, leaving 13 bases between the germline ends. The DNA for the CDR3 is TGTGCCAGCAGCTTGGAGGGAACACCAGGGGCCAACGTCCTGACTTTC. It translates to CASSLEGTPGANVLTF.

V usage is TRBV11-2 and J usage is TRBJ1-3; D is unresolved. The ends were cut back, 8 bases at V and 4 bases at J, with 12 bases in the middle. The CDR3 is 13 amino acids. CDR1 is SGHAT, CDR2 FQNNGV, per germline. The CDR3 sequence: CASLLPSGNTIYF. The CDR3, as DNA: TGTGCCAGCCTCCTCCCTAGCGGAAACACCATATATTTT.

The chain carries TRBV6-5 and TRBJ2-7; 11 bases map to TRBD1. Trimming at V came to 6 bases and at J to 5 bases, leaving 9 bases not matched to a gene. CDR3 size: 15 residues. Germline loops: CDR1 MNHEY, CDR2 SVGAGI. The CDR3 loop is CASSVMGQGVHEQYF. For the CDR3, the DNA is TGTGCCAGCAGCGTAATGGGACAGGGGGTGCACGAGCAGTACTTC.

The chain employs TRBV9 and TRBJ2-1, with TRBD2 matching over 7 bases. Germline V gene lookup returns CDR1 SGDLS and CDR2 YYNGEE. This CDR3 contains 15 residues. V gave up 0 bases and J gave up 5 bases; unmatched junction bases: 5. CDR3 amino acids: CASSVAAGVNNEQFF. The DNA for the CDR3 is TGTGCCAGCAGCGTAGCCGCGGGAGTCAACAATGAGCAGTTCTTC.

J is TRBJ1-4 and V is TRBV7-9; 8 positions match TRBD1. CDR3 length: 16 residues. The V and J ends lost 6 bases and 4 bases, in that order; junction bases with no gene match: 10. Germline assignment: CDR1 SEHNR and CDR2 FQNEAQ (reference sequence). The CDR3 DNA sequence: TGTGCCAGCAGACCGGACAGGGATCGATATAATGAAAAACTGTTTTTT. Residues: CASRPDRDRYNEKLFF.

In its sample, this clone was seen once. The chain is built from TRBV4-3 and TRBJ1-5, with D tentatively TRBD1 (5 bases). Looked up from germline, CDR1 is LGHNA and CDR2 is YSLEER. Trimming stripped 1 base from V and 7 bases from J, with 11 bases between. The CDR3 consists of 14 residues. CDR3 amino acids: CASSQAFGGQPQHF. The CDR3 DNA reads as TGCGCCAGCAGCCAAGCGTTCGGGGGGCAGCCCCAGCATTTT.

This clone was detected only once. The chain combines TRBV3-1 (or the pseudogene TRBV3-2) with TRBJ2-6; TRBD1 might be the D (6 bases). Germline CDR1 LGHDT, CDR2 YNNKEL (reference sequence). Trimming stripped 1 base from V and 0 bases from J, with 10 bases between. The CDR3 loop spans 17 amino acids. The CDR3: CASSQGMTGSGANVLTF. The CDR3 DNA reads as TGTGCCAGCAGCCAAGGTATGACAGGCTCTGGGGCCAACGTCCTGACTTTC.

This sequence joins TRBV28 and TRBJ1-1; D possibly corresponds to TRBD1 (5 bases). CDR3 length: 15 amino acids. Trimming left V 6 bases short and J 3 bases short, with 17 bases between. From germline, CDR1 is MDHEN and CDR2 SYDVKM. The CDR3 DNA reads as TGTGCCAGCAGCCGCGGACACGTTGGGGACACTGAAGCTTTCTTT. Translating it yields CASSRGHVGDTEAFF.

As for this clone: Sequence at one end of the junction differs from germline and may be a read error. The chain is built from TRBV7-7 and TRBJ1-2; the D gene is possibly TRBD1 (5 bases). The CDR3 length is 16 residues. The V gene's germline CDR1 is SSHAT and CDR2 FNYEAQ (reference sequence). The CDR3 region is CASSLGVAAVFRGYTF. The DNA for the CDR3 is TGTGCTAGCAGCTTAGGGGTGGCGGCGGTGTTTAGGGGCTACACCTTC.

This rearrangement joins TRBV19 to TRBJ2-7; 9 bases are a match to TRBD2. Unmatched junction bases numbered 8, after V lost 5 bases and J lost 0 bases. Germline-derived CDR1 and CDR2 are LNHDA and SQIVND (reference sequence). The CDR3 sequence is 16 residues long. Written as DNA, the CDR3 is TGTGCCAGTAGTGTTAGCGGGAGTCGGGGCTCCTACGAGCAGTACTTC. Translation gives CASSVSGSRGSYEQYF.